The rows below give T cell receptor beta chains drawn from one sample of a study of OX40 agonist ivuxolimab in advanced cancers. Sequencing used immunoSEQ multiplex PCR; TCRdb keeps in-frame clones, though not all of them. The sample holds about 120,000 clones, around 93% seen once. The sequencing here drew on CD4+ or CD8+ T cells sorted from blood, taken in a trial of the OX40 agonist ivuxolimab. Receptor source: an adult with an advanced solid tumor such as melanoma, head and neck, liver or kidney cancer. Each CDR3 is given without its conserved first and last residue.

>TRBV6-1|TRBJ2-7
ASKGGEQY
>TRBV18|TRBJ2-1
ASSPPAGGLAGGEQF
>TRBV7-2|TRBJ2-1
ASSWTSGKLNEQF
>TRBV10-3|TRBJ1-6
ATSTGNNSPLH
>TRBV19|TRBJ1-5
ASSVGIYQPQH
>TRBV6-5|TRBJ1-1
ASRNGVGAF
>TRBV28|TRBJ2-7
ASSLSGGVVHEQY
>TRBV7-2|TRBJ2-4
ASSRGTGLAKNIQY
>TRBV11-2|TRBJ2-2
ASSLERDVTGELF
>TRBV7-9|TRBJ2-3
ASSLVGTSSFTDTQY
>TRBV28|TRBJ2-1
ASRSTTEQF
>TRBV7-3|TRBJ2-2
ASRGQGASGELF
>TRBV18|TRBJ1-4
ASSPESSTNEKLF
>TRBV10-2|TRBJ2-6
ASSESSGGFSGANVLT
>TRBV6-5|TRBJ1-1
ASRTSPASNTEAF
>TRBV2|TRBJ2-3
ASRSGDTQY
>TRBV7-9|TRBJ1-6
ASSLAGDSSGSPLH
>TRBV19|TRBJ2-5
ASRGTSGSQETQY
>TRBV5-4|TRBJ2-6
ASTDRRNSGANVLT
>TRBV5-5|TRBJ2-1
ASSLGPSGSPYNEQF
>TRBV2|TRBJ1-5
ATQGVGTVNQPQH
>TRBV7-3|TRBJ2-2
ASSLIGTGELF
>TRBV18|TRBJ1-2
ASSPAGINYGYT
>TRBV28|TRBJ1-2
ASSLARGGFYGYT
>TRBV7-9|TRBJ2-6
ASSLPPGAKYSGANVLT
>TRBV20-1|TRBJ2-7
SAGRSYEQY
>TRBV4-1|TRBJ1-4
ASSQVGLGDGEKLF
>TRBV25-1|TRBJ1-4
ASSESPGATNEKLF
>TRBV19|TRBJ1-4
ASQFDRGREKLF
>TRBV6-6|TRBJ2-2
ASKGGWTGELF
>TRBV4-1|TRBJ2-5
ASSQVNLGFQETQY
>TRBV19|TRBJ1-5
ASSIDGRGLSNQPQH
>TRBV19|TRBJ2-7
ASRAGSSYEQY
>TRBV6-5|TRBJ1-1
ASSYSYFPSNTEAF
>TRBV5-1|TRBJ2-1
ASSSGLGYNEQF
>TRBV10-1|TRBJ1-3
ASSEPPGGRSGNTIY